Detailed here is one T cell receptor beta chain. The data derive from a study of CD8 T cells in Susac syndrome. RNA was extracted with the RNeasy kit, and a quantity of about 0.45 to 1 ug was reverse transcribed using random hexamers. Each CDR3 protein is one row after TCRdb ran MiXCR on the immunoSEQ multiplex PCR reads. The sample includes under 150,000 distinct CDR3 sequences, almost 96% seen only once; the top ten take approximately 0.08%. Input material: CD4+ T cells from PBMCs. The sequence was obtained from a human donor with Susac syndrome.

The CDR3 here is CASSPRGGMDNQPQHF. CDR3 DNA sequence: TGCGCCAGCAGCCCAAGAGGGGGTATGGACAATCAGCCCCAGCATTTT. The V gene is TRBV4-1, the J gene TRBJ1-5, with D maybe TRBD1 (6 bases). The CDR3 runs 16 residues. Between the trimmed V and J ends, which lost 4 bases and 3 bases, there was a span of 16 bases. Germline V lookup: CDR1 MGHRA, CDR2 YSYEKL.